This is a list of T cell receptor beta chains from one sample in a study of CD8+CD57+ T cells in acquired aplastic anemia. TCRdb redid the calling of the reads with MiXCR, one entry per CDR3 protein. Here the sample spans about 58,000 distinct CDR3 sequences, about 56% being singletons. Sequenced input: sorted CD4+, CD8+, or CD8+CD57+ T cells (not recorded which) from PBMCs. Source of these receptors: a human donor with aplastic anemia. The CDR3 runs from the conserved cysteine through the conserved F or W. Each record gives: clone size, CDR3 length, D gene, V gene, J gene, CDR3 DNA, CDR3 protein. A D gene is named only where the DNA matches it firmly. The listing skips clone size in some rows; elsewhere it reads once, few, many or a size class.

few	13	.	TRBV24-1	TRBJ1-1	TGTGCGACCGAAATCGGCCCGGGCACTGAAGCTTTCTTT	CATEIGPGTEAFF
few	14	.	TRBV5-1	TRBJ2-7	TGCGCCAGCAGCTTGTTTGAGACAGGCATGGAGCAGTACTTC	CASSLFETGMEQYF
.	15	TRBD1	TRBV19	TRBJ1-2	TGTGCCAGTAGTATGGACAGGGGAGGCTCGGGTGGCTACACCTTC	CASSMDRGGSGGYTF
.	15	TRBD2	TRBV19	TRBJ2-3	TGTGCCAGTAGTTGGGCCCAGGGAGGGACAGATACGCAGTATTTT	CASSWAQGGTDTQYF
many	12	.	TRBV7-8	TRBJ2-3	TGTGCCAGCAGCTTATCTTCAGATACGCAGTATTTT	CASSLSSDTQYF
.	11	.	TRBV25-1	TRBJ1-1	TGTGCCAGCAGAATGAACACTGAAGCTTTCTTT	CASRMNTEAFF
.	14	.	TRBV4-3	TRBJ2-1	TGCGCCAGCAGCCAAGATCCCGATTCGGGTGAGCAGTTCTTC	CASSQDPDSGEQFF
.	13	TRBD1	TRBV29-1	TRBJ1-3	TGCAGCGTAGGGACAGTTACTGGAAACACCATATATTTT	CSVGTVTGNTIYF
.	15	.	TRBV6-4	TRBJ1-2	TGTGCCACCAGTGATCCAGTGCGAGGAACCTATGGCTACACCTTC	CATSDPVRGTYGYTF
once	12	.	TRBV20-1	TRBJ2-5	TGCAGTGCAGAGAGAGGGGGAGAGACCCAGTACTTC	CSAERGGETQYF
many	16	TRBD2	TRBV7-2	TRBJ2-1	TGTGCCAGCAGCTTAGCTGGCGGGGGGCTCGGCTATGAGCAGTTCTTC	CASSLAGGGLGYEQFF
.	11	.	TRBV7-2	TRBJ1-1	TGTGCCAGCAGCAACCTGAGAGAAGCTTTCTTT	CASSNLREAFF
.	12	.	TRBV29-1	TRBJ2-7	TGCAGCGTTACCGACGGACCCTACGAGCAGTACTTC	CSVTDGPYEQYF
.	14	.	TRBV25-1	TRBJ2-7	TGTGCCAGCAGCTATAAGGAGACAGCTTACGAGCAGTACTTC	CASSYKETAYEQYF
.	12	.	TRBV20-1	TRBJ1-4	TGCAGTGCTAGACCGGCGGGTGAAACACTGTTTTTT	CSARPAGETLFF
.	19	TRBD1	TRBV11-1	TRBJ2-2	TGTGCCAGCAGCCCCCCGTGGGTATCGGCGGGACAGGGGACCGGGGAGCTGTTTTTT	CASSPPWVSAGQGTGELFF